The clone carrying this TCR beta chain was counted a few times. As yet, its antigen is unknown. This CDR3 contains 15 residues. Trimming cost V 4 bases and J 6 bases, with 18 bases left between them. The germline CDR1 and CDR2 sequences are MNHEY and SVGAGI. This sample stems from a study of response to subunit inactivated influenza vaccine. Study-wide findings and caveats: Authors proposed each seasonal influenza vaccination draws in few new T cells.

TCRdb independently ran MiXCR on the RT-PCR reads; one entry per CDR3 protein. The sample shows just over 300,000 distinct CDR3 sequences, roughly 22% of them seen only once. The source was PBMCs from blood, collected approximately 22 months after vaccination. The J gene is TRBJ1-1, the V gene TRBV6-5; D possibly corresponds to TRBD1 (6 bases). The sequence derives from a man aged 50-75 years who received an inactivated influenza vaccine. The CDR3 nucleotides are TGTGCCAGCAGTTTTAGGTCGCAGGGGAGGGCTGAAGCTTTCTTT. Its translation: CASSFRSQGRAEAFF.